Sequencing of this T cell receptor beta chain was carried out in a study of blood T cell repertoires in COVID-19 (dated by TCRdb to 2020 to 2021). In terms of the full investigation: The collaborator samples originated in the United States, Italy and Spain and spanned the acute and convalescent phases of COVID-19. The repertoires were released in a freely available public database meant as a resource for research on the immune response to SARS-CoV-2. Sample metadata almost always included a de-identified subject ID, COVID-19 status, age in years and sex. Where available, HLA class I and class II types were taken from metadata supplied by the sample provider and were not determined by assay-based typing. The material from the prospective study consisted of cDNA or gDNA derived from T cells, B-cell-depleted T cells, or PBMCs. The dataset comprised deeply sampled blood TCRbeta repertoires from subjects exposed to, actively infected with, or recovered from COVID-19. The samples were drawn from the first 160 participants of the ongoing ImmuneRACE study and from roughly 1,300 subjects provided by 6 global collaborators. Results the study describes overall, beyond this receptor: Clinical and demographic metadata were provided uncurated, with the amount varying by source and participant.

TCRbeta CDR3 regions were amplified from genomic DNA using the immunoSEQ Assay, a bias-controlled multiplex PCR. The original methods were these. Nucleated cell counts per sample were estimated from amplification of reference gene primers within the assay. Sequence reads were collapsed and filtered to measure the absolute abundance of every unique TCRbeta CDR3 rearrangement. Productive Simpson clonality was computed per sample as the square root of Simpson's diversity index over productive rearrangements. This is the immuneACCESS table as TCRdb keeps it, with only in-frame sequences that have V and J called. A part of the clones is gone; compared with another copy, unresolved V genes explain less than half, and the rest is unexplained. The V and J calls and the clone size are those of that table, but D and trimming were determined from the DNA. In all, the sample holds over 300,000 clones, and 90% of those were seen once. In total, the top ten clones hold around 7% of the sample.

At the junction V is shortened by 8 bases and J by 18 bases; bases outside the gene matches: 14. Spanning cysteine to phenylalanine, the CDR3 consists of 13 amino acids. Just CDR3 DNA is preserved here, 39 bases in frame from base 1. Reading the germline V gene gives CDR1 MDHEN and CDR2 SYDVKM. Collaborating institutions collected whole blood in K2EDTA tubes following their own protocols. For TCRbeta analysis, collaborator samples were shipped as frozen whole blood, as isolated PBMCs, or as DNA extracted from either sample type. Turning to this clone: Its antigen is unknown. Qualities for individual bases were not recorded, and no much larger clone is one base off.

Sequenced sample: peripheral blood. The sequence is built from TRBV28 and TRBJ1-6, and 9 junction bases match TRBD1. This clonotype was obtained from a man aged 18 to 30 with active or convalescent COVID-19. This receptor carries the CDR3 CASAYGGTGTSHF. The sequence in DNA is TGTGCCAGCGCCTACGGCGGGACAGGGACGAGCCACTTT.